The entry below describes one T cell receptor (beta chain). Its antigen is as yet unknown. Germline-derived CDR1 and CDR2 are MNHNY and SVGAGI (reference sequence). The CDR3 loop spans 14 amino acids. The germline V and J ends were trimmed by 2 bases and 10 bases, with 12 bases remaining between them. This entry belongs to a study of OX40 agonist ivuxolimab in advanced cancers. Study context: Past anti-PD-1, anti-PD-L1 or anti-CTLA-4 therapy was accepted, and 30% to 50% had received some. Study results and limitations: Averaged across samples, CD8+ T cells carried more expanded clones than CD4+ did.

Using immunoSEQ multiplex PCR, the repertoire was profiled, and TCRdb retains in-frame clones only, with some absent. The sample includes 55,000 to 70,000 clones, about 86% of them seen just once. The sequencing used CD4+ or CD8+ T cells sorted from blood, collected in a trial of the OX40 agonist ivuxolimab. The source is an adult with an advanced solid tumor such as melanoma, head and neck, liver or kidney cancer. This chain joins TRBV6-6 and TRBJ1-6, with D hard to call. In DNA, the CDR3 is TGTGCCAGCAGTTACGGAGCCACGGGATCACCCCTCCACTTT. Translating gives CASSYGATGSPLHF.